The 9 T cell receptor beta chains below come from one sample, sequenced in a study of cytomegalovirus exposure and HLA in healthy donors. Only in-frame clones appear in the TCRdb table, and some are missing; sequencing was by immunoSEQ multiplex PCR. The repertoire consists of about 76,000 clones, with 94% occurring once and the leading ten covering under 2%. Sequenced sample: PBMCs. The origin of the receptors is a woman younger than 35 in good health and CMV-seropositive.

This rearrangement joins TRBV7-6 to TRBJ2-2; no definite D call. The CDR3 contains 16 residues. Germline-derived CDR1 and CDR2 are SGHVS and FNYEAQ. Between the trimmed V and J ends, which lost 2 bases and 0 bases, there was a span of 10 bases. The CDR3 loop is CASSLYASANTGELFF. The CDR3 DNA reads as TGTGCCAGCAGCTTATATGCCAGTGCGAACACCGGGGAGCTGTTTTTT.

The chain combines TRBV7-2 with TRBJ2-1, with 10 bases that match TRBD2. Germline V gene data show CDR1 as SGHTA and CDR2 as FQGNSA. V trimming: 2 bases; J trimming: 7 bases; junction bases outside the gene matches: 5. This CDR3 is 15 amino acids long. CDR3 sequence: CASSLTSGVWNEQFF. In DNA form, the CDR3 reads TGTGCCAGCAGCTTAACTAGCGGGGTTTGGAATGAGCAGTTCTTC.

The chain couples TRBV6-5 to TRBJ2-5, with 10 bases that match TRBD1. V lost 4 bases to trimming and J lost 4 bases; unmatched junction nucleotides: 9. This CDR3 has 16 residues. The V gene's germline CDR1 is MNHEY and CDR2 SVGAGI. The CDR3: CASSSDAGTGVETQYF. CDR3 bases: TGTGCCAGCAGTTCCGATGCCGGGACAGGGGTAGAGACCCAGTACTTC.

In this sample, this clone turned up once. Written as DNA, the CDR3 is TGTGCCAGCAGTACTAGCGGGGGTCACAATGAGCAGTTCTTC. Translation gives CASSTSGGHNEQFF. The V call is TRBV7-3, the J call TRBJ2-1; 11 positions match TRBD2. V shed 6 bases and J 5 bases; nucleotides not matched to a gene: 3. This CDR3 contains 14 residues. The germline V gene encodes CDR1 SGHTA and CDR2 FQGTGA.

The chain is built from TRBV19 and TRBJ1-6; a possible D gene is TRBD1 (6 bases). The V and J ends lost 5 bases and 8 bases respectively, with 10 bases between them. The CDR3 covers 13 residues. The V gene's germline CDR1 is LNHDA and CDR2 SQIVND (reference sequence). The CDR3 sequence is CASSDRLDSPLHF. As DNA, the CDR3 is TGTGCCAGTAGTGACAGGTTGGATTCACCCCTCCACTTT.

This rearrangement joins TRBV2 to TRBJ2-2, with D possibly matching TRBD2 (5 bases). The CDR3 runs to 15 residues. Per germline, CDR1 SNHLY and CDR2 FYNNEI. V lost 6 bases, J lost 8 bases, and 19 bases lay in between. CDR3 sequence: CASSAGPTSGGELFF. CDR3 sequence (DNA): TGTGCCAGCAGCGCGGGCCCCACTTCGGGTGGGGAGCTGTTTTTT. Drawing the rest from reference TRBV2 and TRBJ2-2, the complete variable domain is EPEVTQTPSHQVTQMGQEVILRCVPISNHLYFYWYRQILGQKVEFLVSFYNNEISEKSEIFDDQFSVERPDGSNFTLKIRSTKLEDSAMYFCASSAGPTSGGELFFGEGSRLTVL.

The CDR3 is CASSSTGDTEAFF. CDR3 in DNA: TGTGCCAGCAGTTCAACAGGGGACACTGAAGCTTTCTTT. The chain is built from TRBV27 and TRBJ1-1; 7 bases match TRBD1. The CDR3 sequence is 13 residues long. With 4 bases clipped from V and 3 bases from J, the junction kept 2 bases outside the gene matches. Germline CDR1 reads MNHEY; CDR2 reads SMNVEV (reference sequence).

This rearrangement joins TRBV11-2 to TRBJ2-1; tentatively, D is TRBD1 (6 bases). The CDR3 runs to 14 residues. V was trimmed by 3 bases and J by 6 bases, leaving 12 bases between them. From germline, CDR1 is SGHAT and CDR2 FQNNGV. The CDR3 nucleotides read TGTGCCAGCAGCTTCACAGGGAGTGTCAATGAGCAGTTCTTC. Translated, it gives CASSFTGSVNEQFF.

This chain connects TRBV7-4 to TRBJ2-1; D might be TRBD2 (6 bases). The CDR3 sequence is 15 residues long. Trimming removed 1 base at V and 3 bases at J, with 10 bases between. Looked up from germline, CDR1 is SGHVT and CDR2 is SQSDAQ. The CDR3 reads CASSLEGAGYNEQFF. Here the CDR3 DNA reads TGTGCCAGCAGCTTAGAAGGAGCGGGCTACAATGAGCAGTTCTTC.